The clone carrying this T cell receptor (beta chain) was recorded at least ten times. The target antigen is unknown. The source of the sample is a study of blood T cells in healthy people across ages. Study in general: The capture of about one barcoded beta molecule per two T cells was achieved by template switching.

Broader study findings: In older individuals, TCR beta diversity per million T cells was lower, falling roughly linearly with age. Relative to aged donors, long-lived donors carried more naive CD4+ cells and displayed higher diversity.

Through a sample-barcoded 5' primer and a J-beta primer mix, a second PCR was run for roughly 7 to 11 cycles. With 12 random nucleotides, a template-switch adaptor tagged each individual cDNA molecule. TCRdb reprocessed the 5' RACE reads via MiXCR and lists one record per CDR3 protein. This sample has 600,000 or so distinct CDR3 sequences, with about 30% found just once. Trimming removed 4 bases from V and 0 bases from J; junction bases left unmatched: 6. CDR3 length: 15 amino acids. The V gene's germline CDR1 is SGHKS and CDR2 YYEKEE (reference sequence). This TCR came from a woman over 75 in good health. The sequenced material came from blood. The chain joins TRBV5-5 to TRBJ1-1; 7 nucleotides agree with TRBD1. DNA for the CDR3: TGTGCCAGCAGCCCCCGACAGGGAGTGAACACTGAAGCTTTCTTT. This encodes CASSPRQGVNTEAFF.